The rows below give T cell receptor beta chains drawn from one sample of a study of T cell repertoires in cytomegalovirus infection. MiXCR, run by TCRdb on the reads, gives a single entry per CDR3 protein. The data show more than 400,000 distinct CDR3 sequences, about 26% seen once. Sequenced sample: PBMCs. Receptors were obtained from a human donor in good health (CMV status not recorded). Some clones in this sample may be carry-over from other donors' samples. Each CDR3 is given without its conserved first and last residue. The D gene is left open where the match is weak. Not all rows give a size; the values are once, few, many and, for expanded clones, a class.

D gene	clone size	J gene	V gene	CDR3 protein
-	many	TRBJ2-2	TRBV7-2	ASSLSRDTGELF
-	-	TRBJ2-7	TRBV20-1	SAWTNPYEQY
-	few	TRBJ1-1	TRBV11-3	ASSLAPAYPAF
-	few	TRBJ1-5	TRBV19	ASSIGSGAQPQH
-	-	TRBJ2-1	TRBV6-5	ASSYTRLSEQF
-	few	TRBJ2-3	TRBV11-3	ASSPDGQGRTDTQY
TRBD1	-	TRBJ1-4	TRBV7-2	ASSEGQGKSLSGKLF
-	many	TRBJ2-5	TRBV7-2	ASSLYSLEETQY
-	many	TRBJ2-3	TRBV10-3	AISGSTDTQY
TRBD2	-	TRBJ2-1	TRBV6-5	ASSGGLAVSYNEQF
-	-	TRBJ1-2	TRBV24-1	ATSDLMADYGYT
-	many	TRBJ2-1	TRBV7-2	ASSPSWDNSYNEQF
-	-	TRBJ1-5	TRBV19	ASRAQGNSNQPQH
-	few	TRBJ2-7	TRBV5-1	ASSLRDTGYEQY
-	many	TRBJ1-5	TRBV7-9	ASIDRPPDQPQH
-	-	TRBJ1-1	TRBV6-2/TRBV6-3	ASSYAAPNTEAF
TRBD2	many	TRBJ2-7	TRBV7-9	ASSPSSGRSYEQY
-	-	TRBJ1-1	TRBV7-6	ASSLRLVGTEAF
-	-	TRBJ2-1	TRBV6-1	ASSERSRYYNEQF
-	many	TRBJ2-3	TRBV7-6	ASSLAARSVLTDTQY
TRBD1	few	TRBJ1-2	TRBV7-9	ASSRYRGDNYGYT
-	few	TRBJ1-1	TRBV29-1	SVRQYTEAF
-	-	TRBJ1-5	TRBV2	ASSGARNQPQH
TRBD1	few	TRBJ2-5	TRBV7-9	ASSSHRTGWEETQY
-	-	TRBJ2-6	TRBV18	ASSPPGIRSGANVLT
-	-	TRBJ2-5	TRBV7-6	ASSTSVGGHLQETQY
TRBD1	few	TRBJ1-6	TRBV11-2	ASSSLGQADSYNSPLH
-	many	TRBJ2-5	TRBV6-2/TRBV6-3	ASGPETQY
-	many	TRBJ1-1	TRBV7-2	ASSLYQGPEAF
-	-	TRBJ2-1	TRBV4-3	ASSQYSTASSYNEQF
TRBD2	few	TRBJ2-1	TRBV12-3/TRBV12-4	ASSQTGTSGRGNEQF
-	many	TRBJ2-7	TRBV7-8	ASSLVWSGGFGEQY
-	few	TRBJ2-7	TRBV27	ASSSNLGLLYEQY
TRBD1	many	TRBJ1-2	TRBV7-9	ASSLRTGGSYGYT